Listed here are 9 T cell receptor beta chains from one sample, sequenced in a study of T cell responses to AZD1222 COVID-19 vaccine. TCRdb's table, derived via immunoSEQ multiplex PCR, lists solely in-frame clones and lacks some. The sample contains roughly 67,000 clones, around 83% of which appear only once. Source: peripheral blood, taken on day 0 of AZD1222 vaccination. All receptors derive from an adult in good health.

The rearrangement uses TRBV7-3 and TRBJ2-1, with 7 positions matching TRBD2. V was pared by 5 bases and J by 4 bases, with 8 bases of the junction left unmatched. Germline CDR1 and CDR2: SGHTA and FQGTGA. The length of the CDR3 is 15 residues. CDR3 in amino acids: CASSPTSVVYNEQFF. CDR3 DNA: TGTGCCAGCAGCCCAACTAGCGTAGTTTACAATGAGCAGTTCTTC.

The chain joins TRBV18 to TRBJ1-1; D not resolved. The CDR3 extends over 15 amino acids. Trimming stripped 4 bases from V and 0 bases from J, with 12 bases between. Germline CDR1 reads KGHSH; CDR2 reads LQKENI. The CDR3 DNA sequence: TGTGCCAGCTCACAGAACATCGGCATGAACACTGAAGCTTTCTTT. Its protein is CASSQNIGMNTEAFF.

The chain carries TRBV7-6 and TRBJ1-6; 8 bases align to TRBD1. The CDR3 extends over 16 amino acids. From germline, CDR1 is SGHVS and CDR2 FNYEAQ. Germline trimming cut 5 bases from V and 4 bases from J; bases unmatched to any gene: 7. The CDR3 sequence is CASSPRTGIYNSPLHF. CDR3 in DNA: TGTGCCAGCAGCCCTCGGACAGGGATTTATAATTCACCCCTCCACTTT.

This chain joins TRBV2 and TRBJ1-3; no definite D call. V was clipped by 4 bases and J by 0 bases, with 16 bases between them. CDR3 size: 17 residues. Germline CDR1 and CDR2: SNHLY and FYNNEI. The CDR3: CASSVGGILFSGNTIYF. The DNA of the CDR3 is TGTGCCAGCAGTGTGGGTGGAATTCTGTTCTCTGGAAACACCATATATTTT.

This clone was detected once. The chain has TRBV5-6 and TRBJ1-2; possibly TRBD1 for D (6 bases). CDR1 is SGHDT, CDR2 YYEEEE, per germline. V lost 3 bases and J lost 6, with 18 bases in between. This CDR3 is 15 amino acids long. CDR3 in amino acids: CASSWADRLLHGYTF. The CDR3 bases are TGTGCCAGCAGCTGGGCGGACAGATTATTACATGGCTACACCTTC.

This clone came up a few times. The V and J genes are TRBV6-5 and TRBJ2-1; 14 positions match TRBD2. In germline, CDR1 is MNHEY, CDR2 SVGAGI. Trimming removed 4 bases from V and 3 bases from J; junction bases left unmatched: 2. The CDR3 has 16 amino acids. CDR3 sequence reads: CASSWTSGGHYNEQFF. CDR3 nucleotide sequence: TGTGCCAGCAGTTGGACTAGCGGGGGGCACTACAATGAGCAGTTCTTC.

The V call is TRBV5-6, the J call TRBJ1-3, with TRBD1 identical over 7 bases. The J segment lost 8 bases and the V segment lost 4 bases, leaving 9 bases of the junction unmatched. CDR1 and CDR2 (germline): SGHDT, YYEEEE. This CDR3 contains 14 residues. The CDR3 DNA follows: TGTGCCAGCAGCCCCCTGACAGGGCGGGACACCATATATTTT. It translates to CASSPLTGRDTIYF. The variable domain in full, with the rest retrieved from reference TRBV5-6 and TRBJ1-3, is DAGVTQSPTHLIKTRGQQVTLRCSPKSGHDTVSWYQQALGQGPQFIFQYYEEEERQRGNFPDRFSGHQFPNYSSELNVNALLLGDSALYLCASSPLTGRDTIYFGEGSWLTVV.

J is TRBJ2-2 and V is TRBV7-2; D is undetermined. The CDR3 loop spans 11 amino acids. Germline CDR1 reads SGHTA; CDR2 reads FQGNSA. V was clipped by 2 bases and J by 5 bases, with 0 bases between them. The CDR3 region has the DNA TGTGCCAGCAGCTTAACCGGGGAGCTGTTTTTT. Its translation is CASSLTGELFF.

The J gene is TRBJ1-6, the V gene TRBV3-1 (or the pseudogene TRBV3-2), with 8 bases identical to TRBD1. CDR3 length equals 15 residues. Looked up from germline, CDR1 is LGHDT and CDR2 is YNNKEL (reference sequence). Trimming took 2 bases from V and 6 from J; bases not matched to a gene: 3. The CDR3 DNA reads TGTGCCAGCAGCCAACAACAGGGGGGTAATTCACCCCTCCACTTT. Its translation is CASSQQQGGNSPLHF.